This TCR beta chain was profiled in a study of T cell responses to AZD1222 COVID-19 vaccine. Germline CDR1 reads SGHAT; CDR2 reads FQNNGV. V gave up 4 bases and J gave up 4 bases; unmatched junction bases: 10. The CDR3 is 16 residues long. The table came from immunoSEQ multiplex PCR; TCRdb's copy has only in-frame clones and leaves some out. The sample records about 120,000 clones, approximately 90% being singletons. As to this clone: Its antigen is undetermined.

Overall study findings and caveats: White British ancestry dominated among donors, who included more females, and clonal diversity was possibly underestimated.

The gene calls are TRBV11-2 and TRBJ2-7; 10 bases align to TRBD1. This receptor was taken from an adult in good health. The material was peripheral blood, obtained on day 0 of AZD1222 vaccination. CDR3 residues: CASSYQPGQGFYEQYF. CDR3 nucleotide sequence: TGTGCCAGCAGCTACCAACCGGGACAGGGGTTTTACGAGCAGTACTTC.